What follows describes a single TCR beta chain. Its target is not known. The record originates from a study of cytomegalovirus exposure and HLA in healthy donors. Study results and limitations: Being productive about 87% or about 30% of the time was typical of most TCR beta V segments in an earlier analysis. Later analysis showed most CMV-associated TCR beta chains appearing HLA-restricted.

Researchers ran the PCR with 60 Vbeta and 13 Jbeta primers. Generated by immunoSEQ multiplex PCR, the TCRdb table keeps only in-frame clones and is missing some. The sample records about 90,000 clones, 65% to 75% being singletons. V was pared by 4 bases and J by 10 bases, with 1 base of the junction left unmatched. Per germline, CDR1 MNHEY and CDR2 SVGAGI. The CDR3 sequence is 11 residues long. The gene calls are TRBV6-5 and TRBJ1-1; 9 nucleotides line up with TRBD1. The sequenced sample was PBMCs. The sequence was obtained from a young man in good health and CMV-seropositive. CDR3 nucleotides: TGTGCCAGCAGTTCGACAGGGGGAGCTTTCTTT. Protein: CASSSTGGAFF.